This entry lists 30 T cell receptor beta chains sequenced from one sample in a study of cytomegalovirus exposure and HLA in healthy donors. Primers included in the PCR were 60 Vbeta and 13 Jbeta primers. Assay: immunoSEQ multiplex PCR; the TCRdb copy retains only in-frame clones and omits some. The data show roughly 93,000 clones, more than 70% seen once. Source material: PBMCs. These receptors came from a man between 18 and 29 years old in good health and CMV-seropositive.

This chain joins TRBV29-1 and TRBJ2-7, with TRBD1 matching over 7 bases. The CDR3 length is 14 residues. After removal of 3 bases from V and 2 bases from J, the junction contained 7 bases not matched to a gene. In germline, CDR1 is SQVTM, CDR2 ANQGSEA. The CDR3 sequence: CSVEGTADPYEQYF. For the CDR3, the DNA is TGCAGCGTTGAGGGGACAGCCGATCCCTACGAGCAGTACTTC.

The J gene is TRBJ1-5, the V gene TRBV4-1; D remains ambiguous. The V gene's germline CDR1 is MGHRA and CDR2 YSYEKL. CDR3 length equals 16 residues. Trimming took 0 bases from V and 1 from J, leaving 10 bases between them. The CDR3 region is CASSQDVAGSNQPQHF. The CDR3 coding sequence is TGCGCCAGCAGCCAAGATGTGGCGGGAAGCAATCAGCCCCAGCATTTT.

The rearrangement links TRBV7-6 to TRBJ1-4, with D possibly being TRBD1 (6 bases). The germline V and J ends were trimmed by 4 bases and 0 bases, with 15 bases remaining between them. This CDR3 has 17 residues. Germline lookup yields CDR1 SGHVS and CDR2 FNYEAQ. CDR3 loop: CASSSSGRGATNEKLFF. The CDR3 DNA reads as TGTGCCAGCAGCTCTTCAGGCAGGGGTGCAACTAATGAAAAACTGTTTTTT. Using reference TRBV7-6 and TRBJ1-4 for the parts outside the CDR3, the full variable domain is GAGVSQSPRYKVTKRGQDVALRCDPISGHVSLYWYRQALGQGPEFLTYFNYEAQQDKSGLPNDRFSAERPEGSISTLTIQRTEQRDSAMYRCASSSSGRGATNEKLFFGSGTQLSVL.

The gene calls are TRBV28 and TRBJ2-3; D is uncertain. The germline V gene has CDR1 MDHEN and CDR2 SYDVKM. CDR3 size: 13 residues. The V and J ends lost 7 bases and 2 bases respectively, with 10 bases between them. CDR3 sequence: CASTLIPTDTQYF. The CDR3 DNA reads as TGTGCCAGCACCCTAATACCCACAGATACGCAGTATTTT.

The CDR3 coding sequence is TGTGCCAGCAGCTTAGACTGGCGGGCGAACCAAGAGACCCAGTACTTC. Residues: CASSLDWRANQETQYF. This chain links TRBV7-2 with TRBJ2-5; tentatively, D is TRBD2 (5 bases). The V and J ends lost 1 base and 0 bases respectively, with 12 bases between them. This CDR3 spans 16 amino acids. Germline V gene sequence: CDR1 SGHTA, CDR2 FQGNSA.

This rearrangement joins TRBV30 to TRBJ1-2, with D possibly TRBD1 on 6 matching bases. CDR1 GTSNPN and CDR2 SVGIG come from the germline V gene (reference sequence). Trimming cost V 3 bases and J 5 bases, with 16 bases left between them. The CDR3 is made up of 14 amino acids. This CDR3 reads CAWSAYTGIYGYTF. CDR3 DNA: TGTGCCTGGAGCGCCTATACAGGGATATATGGCTACACCTTC.

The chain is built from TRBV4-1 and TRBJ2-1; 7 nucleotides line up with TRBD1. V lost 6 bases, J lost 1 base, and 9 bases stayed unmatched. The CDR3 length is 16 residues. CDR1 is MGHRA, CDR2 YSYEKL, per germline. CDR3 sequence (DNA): TGCGCCAGCAGTTCGACGGGACAGCCTTCCTACAATGAGCAGTTCTTC. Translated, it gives CASSSTGQPSYNEQFF.

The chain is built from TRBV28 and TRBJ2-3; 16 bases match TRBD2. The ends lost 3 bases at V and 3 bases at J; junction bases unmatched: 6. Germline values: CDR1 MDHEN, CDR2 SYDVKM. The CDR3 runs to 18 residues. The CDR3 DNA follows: TGTGCCAGCAGTTTCTTTATGGGACTAGCGGGGGGGACAGATACGCAGTATTTT. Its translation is CASSFFMGLAGGTDTQYF.

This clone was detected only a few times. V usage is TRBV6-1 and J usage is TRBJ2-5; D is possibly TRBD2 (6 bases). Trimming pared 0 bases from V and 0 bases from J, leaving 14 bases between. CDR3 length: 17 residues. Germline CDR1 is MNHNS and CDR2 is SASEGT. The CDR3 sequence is CASSEAGPGEYQETQYF. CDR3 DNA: TGTGCCAGCAGTGAAGCGGGGCCGGGGGAGTACCAAGAGACCCAGTACTTC.

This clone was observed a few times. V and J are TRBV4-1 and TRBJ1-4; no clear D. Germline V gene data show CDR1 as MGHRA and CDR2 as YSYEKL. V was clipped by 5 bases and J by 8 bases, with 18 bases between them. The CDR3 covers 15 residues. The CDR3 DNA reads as TGCGCCAGCAGCTACGCGGCAGCCAGCGGAGAAAAACTGTTTTTT. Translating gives CASSYAAASGEKLFF.

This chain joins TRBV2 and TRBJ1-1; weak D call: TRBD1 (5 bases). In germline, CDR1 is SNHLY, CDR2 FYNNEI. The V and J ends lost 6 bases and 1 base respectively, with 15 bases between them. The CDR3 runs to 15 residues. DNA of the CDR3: TGTGCCAGCAGAGATATGGACATGACGAACACTGAAGCTTTCTTT. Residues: CASRDMDMTNTEAFF.

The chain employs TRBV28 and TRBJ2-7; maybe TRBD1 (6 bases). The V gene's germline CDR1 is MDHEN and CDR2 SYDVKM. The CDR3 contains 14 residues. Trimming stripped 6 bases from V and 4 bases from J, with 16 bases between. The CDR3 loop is CASRGHSPGYEQYF. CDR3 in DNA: TGTGCCAGCAGGGGACATAGTCCGGGATACGAGCAGTACTTC.

In DNA, the CDR3 is TGTGCCAGCAGTTCGGGGCAGGGGTTCATCGGGGAGCTGTTTTTT. Its protein product is CASSSGQGFIGELFF. The V and J genes are TRBV2 and TRBJ2-2; D possibly corresponds to TRBD1 (6 bases). This CDR3 comprises 15 residues. Germline values: CDR1 SNHLY, CDR2 FYNNEI. Trimming shortened V by 5 bases and J by 7 bases, and 17 bases separated the two germline ends.

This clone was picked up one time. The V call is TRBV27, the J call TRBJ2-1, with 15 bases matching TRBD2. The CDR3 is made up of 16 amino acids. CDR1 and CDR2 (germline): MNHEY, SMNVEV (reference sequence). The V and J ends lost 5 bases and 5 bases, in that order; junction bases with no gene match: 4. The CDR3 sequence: CASSPRTSGGDNEQFF. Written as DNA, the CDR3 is TGTGCCAGCAGTCCCCGGACTAGCGGGGGGGACAATGAGCAGTTCTTC.

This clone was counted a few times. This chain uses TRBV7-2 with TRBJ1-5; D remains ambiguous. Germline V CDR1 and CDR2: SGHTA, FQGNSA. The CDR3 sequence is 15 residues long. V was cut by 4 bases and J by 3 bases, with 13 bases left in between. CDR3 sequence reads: CASSSNSSPNQPQHF. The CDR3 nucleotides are TGTGCCAGCAGCTCAAACAGCTCCCCCAATCAGCCCCAGCATTTT.

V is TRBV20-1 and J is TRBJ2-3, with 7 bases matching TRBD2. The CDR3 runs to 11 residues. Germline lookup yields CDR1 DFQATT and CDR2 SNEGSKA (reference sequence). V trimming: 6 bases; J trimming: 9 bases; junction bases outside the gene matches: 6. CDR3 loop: CSAPLAVTQYF. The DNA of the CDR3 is TGCAGTGCCCCGCTAGCGGTGACGCAGTATTTT.

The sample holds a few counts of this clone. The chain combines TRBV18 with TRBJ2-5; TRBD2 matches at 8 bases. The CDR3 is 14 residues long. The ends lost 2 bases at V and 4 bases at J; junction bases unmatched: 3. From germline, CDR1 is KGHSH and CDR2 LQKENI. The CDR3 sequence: CASSPGGGRETQYF. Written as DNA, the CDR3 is TGTGCCAGCTCACCAGGCGGGGGGAGAGAGACCCAGTACTTC.

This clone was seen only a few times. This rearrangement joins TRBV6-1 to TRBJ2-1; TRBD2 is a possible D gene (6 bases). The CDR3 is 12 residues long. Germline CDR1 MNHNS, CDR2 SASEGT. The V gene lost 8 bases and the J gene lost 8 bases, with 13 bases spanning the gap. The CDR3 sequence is CASARLVHEQFF. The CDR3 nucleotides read TGTGCCAGCGCCAGACTAGTCCATGAGCAGTTCTTC.

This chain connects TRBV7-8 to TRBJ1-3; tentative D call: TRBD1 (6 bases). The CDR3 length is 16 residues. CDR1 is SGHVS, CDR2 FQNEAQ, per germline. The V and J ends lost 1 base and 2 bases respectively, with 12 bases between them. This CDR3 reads CASSLDRTATGNTIYF. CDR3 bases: TGTGCCAGCAGCTTAGATCGGACAGCTACTGGAAACACCATATATTTT.

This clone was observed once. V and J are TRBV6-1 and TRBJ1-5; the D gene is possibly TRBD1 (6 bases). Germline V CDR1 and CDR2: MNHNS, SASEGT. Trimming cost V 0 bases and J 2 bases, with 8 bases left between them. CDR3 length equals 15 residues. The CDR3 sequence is CASSEAAGGNQPQHF. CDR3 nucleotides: TGTGCCAGCAGTGAAGCGGCAGGGGGCAATCAGCCCCAGCATTTT.

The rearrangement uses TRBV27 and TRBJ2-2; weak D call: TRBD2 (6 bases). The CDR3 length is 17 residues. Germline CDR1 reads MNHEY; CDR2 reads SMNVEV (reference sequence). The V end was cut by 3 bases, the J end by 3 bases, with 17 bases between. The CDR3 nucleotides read TGTGCCAGCAGTTTCTCCGGGGGTTCCGGCTACACCGGGGAGCTGTTTTTT. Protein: CASSFSGGSGYTGELFF.

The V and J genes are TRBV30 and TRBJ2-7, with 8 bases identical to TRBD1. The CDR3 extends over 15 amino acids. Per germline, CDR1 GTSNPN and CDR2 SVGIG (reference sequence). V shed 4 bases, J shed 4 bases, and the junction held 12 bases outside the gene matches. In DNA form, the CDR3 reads TGTGCCTGGATGAAACCCAGACAGGGGCGATACGAGCAGTACGTC. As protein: CAWMKPRQGRYEQYV.

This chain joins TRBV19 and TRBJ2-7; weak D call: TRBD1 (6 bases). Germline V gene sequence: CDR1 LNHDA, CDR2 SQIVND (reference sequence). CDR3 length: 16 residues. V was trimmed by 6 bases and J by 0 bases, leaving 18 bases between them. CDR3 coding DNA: TGTGCCAGTAGCCTATCGTGGCAGGGGAGCTCCTACGAGCAGTACTTC. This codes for CASSLSWQGSSYEQYF.

CDR3 nucleotides: TGTGCCAGCAGCTTAGACCCTAGCGGGGGGGCCACTGGCACAGATACGCAGTATTTT. It is translated as CASSLDPSGGATGTDTQYF. This rearrangement joins TRBV7-8 to TRBJ2-3; 12 bases align to TRBD2. V was clipped by 1 base and J by 1 base; unmatched bases: 9. The CDR3 covers 19 residues. Germline V CDR1 and CDR2: SGHVS, FQNEAQ.

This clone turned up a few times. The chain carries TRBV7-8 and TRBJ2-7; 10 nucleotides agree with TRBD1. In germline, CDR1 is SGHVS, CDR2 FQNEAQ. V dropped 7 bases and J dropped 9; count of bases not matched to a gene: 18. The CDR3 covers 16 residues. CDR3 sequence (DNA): TGTGCCAGCATGTTGCAACCGGGACAGGGGCTTGCAGGGCAGTACTTC. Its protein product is CASMLQPGQGLAGQYF.

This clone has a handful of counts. The CDR3 protein is CAISGKADTEAFF. CDR3 nucleotides: TGTGCCATCAGTGGTAAAGCGGACACTGAAGCTTTCTTT. The V and J genes are TRBV10-3 and TRBJ1-1; D is unresolved. The CDR3 is made up of 13 amino acids. Germline CDR1 ENHRY, CDR2 SYGVKD. V lost 4 bases to trimming and J lost 3 bases, with 9 bases between them.

CDR3 DNA sequence: TGTGCCAGCAGTTACTCGGAGTGGACCGGGGAGACGCAGTATTTT. This sequence encodes CASSYSEWTGETQYF. The gene calls are TRBV6-6 and TRBJ2-3, with D maybe TRBD2 (5 bases). CDR1 is MNHNY, CDR2 SVGAGI, per germline (reference sequence). There are 15 residues in the CDR3. V shed 0 bases and J shed 9 bases, with 16 bases lying between them.

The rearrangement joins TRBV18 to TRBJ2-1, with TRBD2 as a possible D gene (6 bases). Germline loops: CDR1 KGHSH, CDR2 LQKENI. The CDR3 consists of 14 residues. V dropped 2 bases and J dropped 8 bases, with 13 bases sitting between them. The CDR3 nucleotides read TGTGCCAGCTCACCATTCAGGAGGGTGGATGAGCAGTTCTTC. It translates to CASSPFRRVDEQFF.

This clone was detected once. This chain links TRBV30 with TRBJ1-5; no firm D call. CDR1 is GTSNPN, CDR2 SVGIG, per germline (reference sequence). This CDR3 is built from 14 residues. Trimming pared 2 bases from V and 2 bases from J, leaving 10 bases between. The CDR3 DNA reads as TGTGCCTGGAGTTTGAGAAGAGGCAATCAGCCCCAGCATTTT. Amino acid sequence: CAWSLRRGNQPQHF. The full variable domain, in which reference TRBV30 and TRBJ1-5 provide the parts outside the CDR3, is SQTIHQWPATLVQPVGSPLSLECTVEGTSNPNLYWYRQAAGRGLQLLFYSVGIGQISSEVPQNLSASRPQDRQFILSSKKLLLSDSGFYLCAWSLRRGNQPQHFGDGTRLSIL.

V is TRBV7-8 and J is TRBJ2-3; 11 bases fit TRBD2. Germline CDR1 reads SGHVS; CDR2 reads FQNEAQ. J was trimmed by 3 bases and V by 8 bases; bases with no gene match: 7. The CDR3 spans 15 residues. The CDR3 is CASVGLAGGTDTQYF. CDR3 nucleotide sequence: TGTGCCAGCGTGGGCCTAGCGGGGGGAACAGATACGCAGTATTTT.